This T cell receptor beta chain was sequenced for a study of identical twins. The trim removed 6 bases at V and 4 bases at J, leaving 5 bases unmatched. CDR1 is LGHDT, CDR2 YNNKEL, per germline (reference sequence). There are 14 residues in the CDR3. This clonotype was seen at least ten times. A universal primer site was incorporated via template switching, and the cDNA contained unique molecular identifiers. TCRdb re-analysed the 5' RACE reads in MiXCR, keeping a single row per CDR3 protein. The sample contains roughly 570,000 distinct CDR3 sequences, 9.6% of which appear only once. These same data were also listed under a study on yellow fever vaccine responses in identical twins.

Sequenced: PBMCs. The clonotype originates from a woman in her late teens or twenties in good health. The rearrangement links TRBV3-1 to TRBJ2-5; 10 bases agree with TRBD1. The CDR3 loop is CASSRQGAGETQYF. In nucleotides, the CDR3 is TGTGCCAGCAGTCGACAGGGGGCTGGAGAGACCCAGTACTTC.